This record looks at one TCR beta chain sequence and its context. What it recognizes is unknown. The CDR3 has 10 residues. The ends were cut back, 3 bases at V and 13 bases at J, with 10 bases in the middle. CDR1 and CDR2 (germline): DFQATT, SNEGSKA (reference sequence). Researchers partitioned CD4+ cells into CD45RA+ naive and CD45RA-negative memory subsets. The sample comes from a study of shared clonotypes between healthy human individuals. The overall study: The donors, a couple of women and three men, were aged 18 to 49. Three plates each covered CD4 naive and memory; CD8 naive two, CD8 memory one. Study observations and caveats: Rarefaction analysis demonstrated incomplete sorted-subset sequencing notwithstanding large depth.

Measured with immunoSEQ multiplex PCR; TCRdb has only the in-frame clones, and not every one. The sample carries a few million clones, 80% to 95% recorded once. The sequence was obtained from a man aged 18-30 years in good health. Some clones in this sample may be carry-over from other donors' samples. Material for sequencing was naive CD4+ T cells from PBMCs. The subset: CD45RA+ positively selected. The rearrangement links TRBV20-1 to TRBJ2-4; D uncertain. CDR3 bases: TGCAGTGCTAGCCCGACCCTCCAGTACTTC. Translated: CSASPTLQYF.